These 13 T cell receptor beta chains came from one sample sequenced in a study of a mutant IDH1 vaccine in newly diagnosed glioma. Their antigens are not known. The assay was immunoSEQ multiplex PCR, and TCRdb's table has in-frame clones only and misses some. Seen here are 20,000 to 25,000 clones, around 82% observed once, and the top ten hold roughly an eighth. Time point described: week 23, last vaccination. It was 300 ug of mutant IDH1 20-mer peptide that made up each vaccine dose, given with topical imiquimod. The sequences come from PBMCs, collected from a glioma patient whose treatment included an IDH1 peptide vaccine. The receptor set was obtained from a young man with glioma.

V usage is TRBV6-6 and J usage is TRBJ2-1, with a possible D match to TRBD2 (6 bases). The CDR3 runs 13 residues. Trimming pared 6 bases from V and 5 bases from J, leaving 11 bases between. Germline CDR1 MNHNY, CDR2 SVGAGI (reference sequence). CDR3 DNA sequence: TGTGCCAGCAGGCCGGGACTGCACAATGAGCAGTTCTTC. It is translated as CASRPGLHNEQFF.

The chain is built from TRBV15 and TRBJ2-3; TRBD2 matches 11 bases. The CDR3 consists of 18 residues. V lost 3 bases to trimming and J lost 1 base; unmatched junction nucleotides: 9. CDR1 and CDR2 (germline): LNHNV, YYDKDF (reference sequence). The CDR3: CATSSTSGSLPGTDTQYF. CDR3 bases: TGTGCCACCAGCAGTACTAGCGGGAGCCTTCCAGGCACAGATACGCAGTATTTT. The variable domain in full, completed from reference TRBV15 and TRBJ2-3, reads DAMVIQNPRYQVTQFGKPVTLSCSQTLNHNVMYWYQQKSSQAPKLLFHYYDKDFNNEADTPDNFQSRRPNTSFCFLDIRSPGLGDTAMYLCATSSTSGSLPGTDTQYFGPGTRLTVL.

As DNA, the CDR3 is TGTGCCACGGGGACCTCGGCAGGCGGGACCCAGTACTTC. Translated, it gives CATGTSAGGTQYF. V and J are TRBV6-6 and TRBJ2-5; D is tentatively TRBD1 or TRBD2 (5 bases each). This CDR3 is built from 13 residues. CDR1 and CDR2 from the germline V gene are MNHNY and SVGAGI (reference sequence). V was clipped by 10 bases and J by 7 bases, with 19 bases between them.

This rearrangement joins TRBV5-1 to TRBJ2-3; 9 nucleotides agree with TRBD2. The CDR3 is made up of 16 amino acids. Germline CDR1 reads SGHRS; CDR2 reads YFSETQ. J lost 0 bases, V lost 3 bases, and 5 bases had no gene match. This chain's CDR3 is CASSYLAGRSTDTQYF. CDR3 bases: TGCGCCAGCAGCTATCTAGCGGGAAGGAGCACAGATACGCAGTATTTT.

The chain couples TRBV2 to TRBJ2-5; D possibly uses TRBD1 or TRBD2 (5 bases each). Germline CDR1 and CDR2: SNHLY and FYNNEI. The CDR3 contains 13 residues. Trimming left V 7 bases short and J 2 bases short, with 11 bases between. This CDR3 is CASTRGGQETQYF. The DNA of the CDR3 is TGTGCCAGCACACGGGGCGGGCAAGAGACCCAGTACTTC.

The rearrangement joins TRBV7-6 to TRBJ2-3; 7 bases are a match to TRBD2. The CDR3 has 18 amino acids. The V gene end was trimmed by 5 bases and the J gene end by 4 bases; junction bases not matched to a gene: 18. In germline, CDR1 is SGHVS, CDR2 FNYEAQ. CDR3 amino acids: CASSTPSGLTNFADTQYF. CDR3 nucleotides: TGTGCCAGCAGCACCCCTAGCGGACTCACTAATTTCGCAGATACGCAGTATTTT.

CDR3 residues: CASSPTAGGYYEQYF. The CDR3 bases are TGTGCCAGCTCACCAACCGCAGGGGGTTACTACGAGCAGTACTTC. The chain links TRBV18 to TRBJ2-7; 7 bases match TRBD1. This CDR3 is 15 amino acids long. V shed 2 bases, J shed 3 bases, and the junction held 7 bases outside the gene matches. Germline CDR1 and CDR2: KGHSH and LQKENI. Drawing the rest from reference TRBV18 and TRBJ2-7, the complete variable domain is NAGVMQNPRHLVRRRGQEARLRCSPMKGHSHVYWYRQLPEEGLKFMVYLQKENIIDESGMPKERFSAEFPKEGPSILRIQQVVRGDSAAYFCASSPTAGGYYEQYFGPGTRLTVT.

The chain combines TRBV5-4 with TRBJ2-7; D gene ambiguous. Germline V CDR1 and CDR2: SGHNT, YYREEE (reference sequence). This CDR3 spans 16 amino acids. Trimming took 1 base from V and 3 from J, leaving 17 bases between them. The chain's CDR3 is CASSLHGVPLSYEQYF. In DNA form, the CDR3 reads TGTGCCAGCAGCTTGCATGGAGTGCCACTCAGCTACGAGCAGTACTTC.

A note on this clone: Since a far larger clone is one base different, this is likely a read error. The V and J genes are TRBV10-3 and TRBJ1-1; D is ambiguous. Germline lookup yields CDR1 ENHRY and CDR2 SYGVKD. There are 11 residues in the CDR3. For the CDR3, the DNA is TGTGCCAGCAGTTACTCTTCTGAAGCTTTCTTT. Protein sequence: CASSYSSEAFF.

The chain has TRBV11-2 and TRBJ2-3; the D gene is possibly TRBD2 (5 bases). This CDR3 comprises 15 residues. V was shortened by 3 bases and J by 2 bases, with 12 bases between the two germline ends. Germline V lookup: CDR1 SGHAT, CDR2 FQNNGV. The CDR3 nucleotides read TGTGCCAGCAGCTTGAGGCGGGCTAACACAGATACGCAGTATTTT. Translating it yields CASSLRRANTDTQYF.

This clone appeared once. This chain links TRBV6-5 with TRBJ1-5, with 11 positions matching TRBD1. The germline gives CDR1 MNHEY, CDR2 SVGAGI. V lost 6 bases, J lost 7 bases, and 8 bases stayed unmatched. This CDR3 spans 15 amino acids. CDR3 sequence: CASRYGQGAGQPQHF. In nucleotides, the CDR3 is TGTGCCAGCAGGTACGGACAGGGGGCCGGACAGCCCCAGCATTTT.

The J gene is TRBJ2-3, the V gene TRBV5-1, with 9 bases fitting TRBD2. Germline trimming cut 4 bases from V and 1 base from J; bases unmatched to any gene: 7. The CDR3 has 16 residues. The germline CDR1 and CDR2 sequences are SGHRS and YFSETQ. CDR3 sequence reads: CASSPLSGSRTDTQYF. The CDR3 bases are TGCGCCAGCAGCCCCCTTAGCGGGAGTCGCACAGATACGCAGTATTTT.

V gene TRBV14 combines with J gene TRBJ2-7; TRBD2 is a possible D gene (5 bases). The CDR3 has 14 residues. In germline, CDR1 is SGHDN, CDR2 FVKESK. V lost 1 base and J 6 bases, leaving 13 bases between the germline ends. The CDR3 sequence is CASSQVYLAGEQYF. The CDR3 DNA is TGTGCCAGCAGCCAAGTTTATCTAGCCGGCGAGCAGTACTTC.